The sequence of this TCR beta chain was determined in a study of identical twins. TCRdb ran MiXCR on the 5' RACE reads and lists one entry per CDR3 protein. The table lists around 650,000 distinct CDR3 sequences, under 8.5% of them singletons, with about 1.5% in the top ten. This clonotype has just a few counts. Trimming cost V 8 bases and J 6 bases; bases outside gene matches: 10. CDR3 size: 15 residues. Per germline, CDR1 MNHNS and CDR2 SASEGT. These same data were also listed under a study on yellow fever vaccine responses in identical twins.

The chain links TRBV6-1 to TRBJ2-5; 12 nucleotides align to TRBD1. Sequenced sample: PBMCs. The clonotype originates from a woman aged 18-30 years in good health. The chain's CDR3 is CASRPSGDRGQTQYF. The CDR3 DNA reads TGTGCCAGCCGACCAAGCGGGGACAGGGGGCAGACCCAGTACTTC.